This record looks at one TCR beta chain sequence and its context. Deletions cut 1 base from V and 3 bases from J, with 13 bases between. Germline values: CDR1 SGHVS, CDR2 FQNEAQ. The CDR3 covers 16 residues. One entry per CDR3 protein results from TCRdb running MiXCR on the RT-PCR reads. Counted here are approximately 210,000 distinct CDR3 sequences, less than 45% occurring once; the ten biggest clones make up about 35%. The sample is drawn from a study of patients and donors after allogeneic stem cell transplantation. The receptor was derived from a human donor who was either an allogeneic HSCT recipient or a stem cell or donor lymphocyte infusion donor (not recorded which). It is not recorded whose cells these are; they may come from a transplant donor. The rearrangement links TRBV7-8 to TRBJ1-5; D is unclear. The source material was blood, either unsorted or a sorted T cell fraction (not recorded which). The CDR3 region has the DNA TGTGCCAGCAGCTTAGGTAGCGCGGTTCTCAATCAGCCCCAGCATTTT. Protein: CASSLGSAVLNQPQHF. The full variable domain, with the rest looked up from reference TRBV7-8 and TRBJ1-5, is GAGVSQSPRYKVAKRGQDVALRCDPISGHVSLFWYQQALGQGPEFLTYFQNEAQLDKSGLPSDRFFAERPEGSVSTLKIQRTQQEDSAVYLCASSLGSAVLNQPQHFGDGTRLSIL.